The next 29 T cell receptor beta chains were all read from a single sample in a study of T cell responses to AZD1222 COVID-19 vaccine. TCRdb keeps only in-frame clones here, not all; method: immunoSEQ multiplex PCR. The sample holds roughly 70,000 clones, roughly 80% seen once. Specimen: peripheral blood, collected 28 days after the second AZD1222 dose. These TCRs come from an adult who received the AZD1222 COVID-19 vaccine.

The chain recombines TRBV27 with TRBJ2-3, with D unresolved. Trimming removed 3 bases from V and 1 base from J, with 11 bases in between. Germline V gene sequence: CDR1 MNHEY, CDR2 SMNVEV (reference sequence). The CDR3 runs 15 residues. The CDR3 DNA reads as TGTGCCAGCAGTTTTTATTTGCGAGGCACAGATACGCAGTATTTT. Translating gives CASSFYLRGTDTQYF.

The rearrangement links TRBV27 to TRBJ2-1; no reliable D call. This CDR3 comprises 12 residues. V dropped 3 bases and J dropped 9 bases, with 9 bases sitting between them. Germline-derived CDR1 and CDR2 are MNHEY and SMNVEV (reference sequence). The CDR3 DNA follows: TGTGCCAGCAGTTTGGTAGGGCTTGAGCAGTTCTTC. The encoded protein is CASSLVGLEQFF.

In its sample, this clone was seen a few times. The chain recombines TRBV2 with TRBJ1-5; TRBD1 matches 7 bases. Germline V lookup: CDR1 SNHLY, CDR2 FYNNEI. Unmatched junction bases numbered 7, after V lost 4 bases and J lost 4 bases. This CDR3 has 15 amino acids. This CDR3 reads CASSGDAGGNQPQHF. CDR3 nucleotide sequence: TGTGCCAGCAGTGGAGACGCAGGGGGGAATCAGCCCCAGCATTTT.

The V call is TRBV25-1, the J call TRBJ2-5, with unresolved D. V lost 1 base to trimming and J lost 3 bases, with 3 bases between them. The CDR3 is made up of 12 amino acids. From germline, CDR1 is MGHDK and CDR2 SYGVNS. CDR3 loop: CASSEWEETQYF. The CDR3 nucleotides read TGTGCCAGCAGTGAATGGGAAGAGACCCAGTACTTC.

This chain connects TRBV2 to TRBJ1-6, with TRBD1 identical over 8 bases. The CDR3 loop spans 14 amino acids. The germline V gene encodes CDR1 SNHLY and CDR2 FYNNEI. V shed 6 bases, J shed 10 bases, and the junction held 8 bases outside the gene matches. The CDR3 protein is CASSGTGVGSPLHF. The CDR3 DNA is TGTGCCAGCAGCGGGACAGGAGTTGGCTCACCCCTCCACTTT.

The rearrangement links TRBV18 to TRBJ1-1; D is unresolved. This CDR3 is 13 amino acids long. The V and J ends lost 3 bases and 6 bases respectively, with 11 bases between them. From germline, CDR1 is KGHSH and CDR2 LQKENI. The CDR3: CASSPYTIAEAFF. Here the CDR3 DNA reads TGTGCCAGCTCACCTTATACCATAGCTGAAGCTTTCTTT.

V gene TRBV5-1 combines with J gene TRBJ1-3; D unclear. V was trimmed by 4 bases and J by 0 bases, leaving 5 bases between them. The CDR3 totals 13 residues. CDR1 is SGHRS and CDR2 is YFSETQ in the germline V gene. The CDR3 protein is CASSTNSGNTIYF. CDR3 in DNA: TGCGCCAGCAGCACAAACTCTGGAAACACCATATATTTT.

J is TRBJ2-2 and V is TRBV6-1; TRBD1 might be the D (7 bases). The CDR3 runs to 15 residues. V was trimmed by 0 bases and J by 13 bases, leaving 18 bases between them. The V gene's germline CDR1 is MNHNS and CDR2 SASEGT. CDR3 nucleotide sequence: TGTGCCAGCAGTGAAGCGGGGGGACAGAGGTTTGGGCTGTTTTTT. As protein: CASSEAGGQRFGLFF.

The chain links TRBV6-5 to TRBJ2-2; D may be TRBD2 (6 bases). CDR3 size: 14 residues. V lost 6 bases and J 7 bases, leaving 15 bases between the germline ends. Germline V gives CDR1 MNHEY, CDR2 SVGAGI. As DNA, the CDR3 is TGTGCCAGCAGCAAGACTAGTTTAGGCGGGGAGCTGTTTTTT. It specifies CASSKTSLGGELFF.

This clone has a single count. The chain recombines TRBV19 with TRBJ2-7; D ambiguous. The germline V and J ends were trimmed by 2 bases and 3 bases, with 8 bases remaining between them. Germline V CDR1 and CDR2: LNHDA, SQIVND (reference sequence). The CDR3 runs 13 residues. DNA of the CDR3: TGTGCCAGTAGTATAAACCCGCGCTACGAGCAGTACTTC. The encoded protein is CASSINPRYEQYF.

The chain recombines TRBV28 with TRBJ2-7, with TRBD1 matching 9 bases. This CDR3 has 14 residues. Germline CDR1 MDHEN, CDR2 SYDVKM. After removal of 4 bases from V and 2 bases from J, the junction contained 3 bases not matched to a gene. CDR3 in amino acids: CASSSGDRAYEQYF. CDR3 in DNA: TGTGCCAGCAGTTCAGGGGACAGGGCCTACGAGCAGTACTTC. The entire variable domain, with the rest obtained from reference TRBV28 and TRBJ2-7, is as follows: DVKVTQSSRYLVKRTGEKVFLECVQDMDHENMFWYRQDPGLGLRLIYFSYDVKMKEKGDIPEGYSVSREKKERFSLILESASTNQTSMYLCASSSGDRAYEQYFGPGTRLTVT.

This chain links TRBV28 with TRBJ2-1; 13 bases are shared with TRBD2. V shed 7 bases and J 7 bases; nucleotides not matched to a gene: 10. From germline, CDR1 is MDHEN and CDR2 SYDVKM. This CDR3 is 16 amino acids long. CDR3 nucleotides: TGTGCCAGCACTATCGGGACTAGCGGGGTAAGGAATGAGCAGTTCTTC. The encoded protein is CASTIGTSGVRNEQFF.

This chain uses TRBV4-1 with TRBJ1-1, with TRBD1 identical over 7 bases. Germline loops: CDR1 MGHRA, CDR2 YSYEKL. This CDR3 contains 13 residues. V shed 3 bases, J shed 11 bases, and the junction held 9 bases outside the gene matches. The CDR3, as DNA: TGCGCCAGCAGCCAGGCCTCCGACAGGGCGGCTTTCTTT. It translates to CASSQASDRAAFF.

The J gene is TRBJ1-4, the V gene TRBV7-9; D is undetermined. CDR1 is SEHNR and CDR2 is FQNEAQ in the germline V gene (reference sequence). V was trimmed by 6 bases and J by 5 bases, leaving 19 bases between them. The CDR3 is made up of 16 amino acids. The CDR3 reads CASRPVARETNEKLFF. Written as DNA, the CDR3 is TGTGCCAGCAGACCCGTGGCGCGGGAAACGAATGAAAAACTGTTTTTT.

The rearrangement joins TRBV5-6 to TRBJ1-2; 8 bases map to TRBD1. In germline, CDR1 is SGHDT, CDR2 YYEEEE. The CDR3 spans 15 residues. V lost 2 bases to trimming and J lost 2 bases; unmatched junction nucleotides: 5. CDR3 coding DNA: TGTGCCAGCAGCTTCACCAACAGGGGGAACTATGGCTACACCTTC. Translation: CASSFTNRGNYGYTF.

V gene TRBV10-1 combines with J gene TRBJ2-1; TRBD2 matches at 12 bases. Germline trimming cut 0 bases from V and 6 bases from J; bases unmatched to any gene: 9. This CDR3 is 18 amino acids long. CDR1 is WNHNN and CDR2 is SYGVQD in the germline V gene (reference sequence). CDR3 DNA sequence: TGCGCCAGCAGTGAGTCCATTTTGCTAGCGGGGGGGCGCAATGAGCAGTTCTTC. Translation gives CASSESILLAGGRNEQFF.

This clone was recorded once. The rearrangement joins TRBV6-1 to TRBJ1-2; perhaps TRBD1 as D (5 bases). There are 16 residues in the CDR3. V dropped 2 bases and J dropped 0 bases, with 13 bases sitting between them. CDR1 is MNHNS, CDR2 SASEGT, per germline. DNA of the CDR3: TGTGCCAGCAGTGAATATTCCGGGGCCACTAACTATGGCTACACCTTC. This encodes CASSEYSGATNYGYTF.

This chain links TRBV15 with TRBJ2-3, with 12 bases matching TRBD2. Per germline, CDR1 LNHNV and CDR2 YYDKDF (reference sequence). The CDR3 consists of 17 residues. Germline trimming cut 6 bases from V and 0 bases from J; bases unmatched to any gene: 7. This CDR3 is CATSKLAGGTSTDTQYF. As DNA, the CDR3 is TGTGCCACCAGTAAACTAGCGGGGGGCACTAGCACAGATACGCAGTATTTT. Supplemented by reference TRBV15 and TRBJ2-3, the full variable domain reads DAMVIQNPRYQVTQFGKPVTLSCSQTLNHNVMYWYQQKSSQAPKLLFHYYDKDFNNEADTPDNFQSRRPNTSFCFLDIRSPGLGDTAMYLCATSKLAGGTSTDTQYFGPGTRLTVL.

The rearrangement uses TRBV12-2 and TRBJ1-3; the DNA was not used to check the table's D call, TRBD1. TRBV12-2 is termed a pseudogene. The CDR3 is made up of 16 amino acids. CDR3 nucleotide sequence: TGTGCAAGTCGCGCACACATGGGCAAGAAGGGAAACACCATATATTTT. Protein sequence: CASRAHMGKKGNTIYF.

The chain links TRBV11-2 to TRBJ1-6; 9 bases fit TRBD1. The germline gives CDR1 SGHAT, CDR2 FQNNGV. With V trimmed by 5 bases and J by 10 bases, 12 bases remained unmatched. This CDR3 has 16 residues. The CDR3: CASSPIIDRGLSPLHF. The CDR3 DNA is TGTGCCAGCAGCCCCATCATCGACAGGGGGTTATCACCCCTCCACTTT.

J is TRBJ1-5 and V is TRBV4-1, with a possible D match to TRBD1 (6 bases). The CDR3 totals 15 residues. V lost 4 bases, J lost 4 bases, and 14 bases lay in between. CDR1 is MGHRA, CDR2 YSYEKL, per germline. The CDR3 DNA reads TGCGCCAGCAGCCCCATGGACAGCCCAAATCAGCCCCAGCATTTT. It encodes CASSPMDSPNQPQHF.

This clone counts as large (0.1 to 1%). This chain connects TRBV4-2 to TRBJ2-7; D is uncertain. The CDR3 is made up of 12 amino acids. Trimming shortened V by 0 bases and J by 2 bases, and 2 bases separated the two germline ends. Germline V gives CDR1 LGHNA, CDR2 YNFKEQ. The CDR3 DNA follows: TGTGCCAGCAGCCAAGACACCTACGAGCAGTACTTC. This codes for CASSQDTYEQYF.

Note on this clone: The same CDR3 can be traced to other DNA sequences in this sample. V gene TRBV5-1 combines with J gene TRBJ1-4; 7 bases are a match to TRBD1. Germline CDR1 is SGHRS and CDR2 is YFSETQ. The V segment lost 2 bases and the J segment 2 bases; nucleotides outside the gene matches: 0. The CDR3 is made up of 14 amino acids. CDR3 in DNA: TGCGCCAGCAGCTTAGGGGGCACTAATGAAAAACTGTTTTTT. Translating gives CASSLGGTNEKLFF.

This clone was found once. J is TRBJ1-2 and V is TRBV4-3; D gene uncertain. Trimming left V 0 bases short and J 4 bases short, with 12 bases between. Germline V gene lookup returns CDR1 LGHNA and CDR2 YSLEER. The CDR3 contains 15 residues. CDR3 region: CASSQDPRVGYGYTF. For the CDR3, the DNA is TGCGCCAGCAGCCAAGATCCCCGGGTGGGCTATGGCTACACCTTC.

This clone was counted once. CDR3: CASSLGQGGYSNQPQHF. In DNA form, the CDR3 reads TGTGCCAGCAGCTTGGGACAGGGAGGATATAGCAATCAGCCCCAGCATTTT. J is TRBJ1-5 and V is TRBV5-6, with 7 bases aligning to TRBD1. There are 17 residues in the CDR3. The germline V gene has CDR1 SGHDT and CDR2 YYEEEE. With V trimmed by 0 bases and J by 0 bases, 6 bases remained unmatched.

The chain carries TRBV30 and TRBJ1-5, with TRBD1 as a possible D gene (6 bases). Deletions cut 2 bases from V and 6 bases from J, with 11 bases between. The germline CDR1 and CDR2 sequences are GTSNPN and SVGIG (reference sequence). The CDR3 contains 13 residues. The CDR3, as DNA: TGTGCCTGGAGTAGGGGGGGAAGTCAGCCCCAGCATTTT. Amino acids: CAWSRGGSQPQHF.

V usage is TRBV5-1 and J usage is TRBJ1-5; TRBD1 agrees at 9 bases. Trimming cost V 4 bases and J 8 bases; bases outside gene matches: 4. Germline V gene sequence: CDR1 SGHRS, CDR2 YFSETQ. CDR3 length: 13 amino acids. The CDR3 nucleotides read TGCGCCAGCAGCGAGACAGGGGGGAAGCCCCAGCATTTT. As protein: CASSETGGKPQHF.

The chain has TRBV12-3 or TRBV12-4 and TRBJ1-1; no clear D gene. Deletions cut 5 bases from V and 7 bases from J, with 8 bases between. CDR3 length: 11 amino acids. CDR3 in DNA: TGTGCCAGCAGTGTCCGTTTTGAAGCTTTCTTT. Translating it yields CASSVRFEAFF.

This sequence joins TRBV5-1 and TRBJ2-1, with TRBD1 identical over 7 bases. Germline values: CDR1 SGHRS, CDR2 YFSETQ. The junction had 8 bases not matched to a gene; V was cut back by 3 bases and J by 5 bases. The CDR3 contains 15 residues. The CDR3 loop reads CASSSYDRENNEQFF. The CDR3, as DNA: TGCGCCAGCAGCTCCTACGACAGGGAAAACAATGAGCAGTTCTTC.